This TCR beta chain was captured by sequencing in a study of blood T cell repertoires in COVID-19. The CDR3 length is 13 residues. Germline assignment: CDR1 MNHEY and CDR2 SVGAGI. Trimming shortened V by 4 bases and J by 6 bases, and 10 bases separated the two germline ends. This clone was seen just once. This study enrolled people aged about 18 to 100 from about 26 US geographic areas. Symptom resolution, clearance, or two negative PCRs marked the recovered donors of Cohort 3. Authors' methods: Estimation of nucleated cell counts was performed using reference gene primer amplification. Profiled with immunoSEQ multiplex PCR; TCRdb holds only in-frame clones, not every one. V and J calls and clone size come straight from that table; D and trimming were deduced from the DNA. The data contain some 170,000 clones, around 82% of them singletons.

The chain is built from TRBV6-5 and TRBJ1-5; no clear D. Sequenced sample: PBMCs or T cells enriched from blood (not recorded which). This TCR came from a man aged 35 to 55 who had recovered from COVID-19. The CDR3 DNA sequence: TGTGCCAGCAGTTCCGAGGGAGGTCAGCCCCAGCATTTT. It translates to CASSSEGGQPQHF.